Sequencing of this T cell receptor (beta chain) was carried out in a study of graft-versus-host responses after intestinal transplantation. Turning to the study itself: Those transplanted obtained multivisceral, liver-intestinal, or isolated intestinal grafts. Anti-thymocyte globulin was used for induction in all recipients, who then took tacrolimus and steroids for roughly 3 years.

Using immunoSEQ multiplex PCR, the repertoire was profiled, and TCRdb retains in-frame clones only, with some absent. Of around 30,000 clones listed, around four fifths are singletons. Study conclusions and caveats: Some patients had graft-donor T cell macrochimerism, and their allografts showed high graft-versus-host to host-versus-graft clonal ratios. The authors found GvH clones in recipient marrow, some appearing first in ileum or blood.

The CDR3 loop spans 14 amino acids. The J segment lost 5 bases and the V segment lost 1 base, leaving 2 bases of the junction unmatched. The germline gives CDR1 LGHNT, CDR2 FRNRAP. In the case of this clone: Its matching antigen is unknown.

Sequencing used PBMCs, obtained almost 29 days after intestinal transplant. The chain carries TRBV12-5 and TRBJ1-2; 9 bases match TRBD1. The TCR sequence derives from a human patient who received an intestinal transplant, so some T cells may come from the graft donor. The CDR3 bases are TGTGCTAGTGGTTTGGGGGGACAGGGATATGGCTACACCTTC. Its protein product is CASGLGGQGYGYTF.